Shown below are 26 T cell receptor beta chains from a single sample sequenced in a study of T cells expressing NK-cell markers. TCRdb reprocessed the 5' RACE reads and reports one entry per CDR3 protein, with no DNA. The listing records about 20,000 distinct CDR3 sequences. Material for sequencing was blood T cells: a sorted CD56 or NKG2C T cell subset, CD4+ or CD8+ T cells, or bulk PBMC T cells (not recorded which). The receptors shown here come from a man aged 18 to 69 in good health.

This chain connects TRBV5-1 to TRBJ2-1; the D call from TCRdb, TRBD2, cannot be confirmed without DNA. From germline, CDR1 is SGHRS and CDR2 YFSETQ. The CDR3 loop spans 14 amino acids. This CDR3 is CASSLVREGNEQFF.

The rearrangement joins TRBV4-3 to TRBJ2-3; TCRdb's assignment of TRBD1 cannot be checked, as there is no DNA. Germline V lookup: CDR1 LGHNA, CDR2 YSLEER. CDR3 size: 15 residues. This chain's CDR3 is CASSQEGRGADTQYF.

This chain's CDR3 is CSVEGLGGAGYTF. The V gene is TRBV29-1, the J gene TRBJ1-2; TCRdb's assignment of TRBD1 cannot be checked, as there is no DNA. This CDR3 is built from 13 residues. Germline CDR1 SQVTM, CDR2 ANQGSEA.

The rearrangement uses TRBV9 and TRBJ1-1; TCRdb designates TRBD1, a call that cannot be tested without DNA. This CDR3 is 15 amino acids long. Per the germline V gene, CDR1 is SGDLS and CDR2 is YYNGEE. CDR3 residues: CASSPRVGSGAEAFF.

J is TRBJ2-4 and V is TRBV6-5; lacking DNA, the TRBD1 call made by TCRdb goes unchecked. This CDR3 spans 15 amino acids. Germline CDR1 and CDR2: MNHEY and SVGAGI. The CDR3 reads CASSSGHLAKNIQYF.

The chain links TRBV4-1 to TRBJ1-6. The CDR3 totals 18 residues. Germline V CDR1 and CDR2: MGHRA, YSYEKL. This chain's CDR3 is CASSQGGLLSSYNSPLHF.

The chain links TRBV6-2 or TRBV6-3 to TRBJ1-5; TCRdb outputs TRBD1, but without DNA this stays unchecked. Germline CDR1 is MNHEY and CDR2 is SVGEGT. The CDR3 length is 16 residues. CDR3 amino acids: CASSYGTGGWGQPQHF.

The chain links TRBV4-2 to TRBJ1-1; TCRdb's D call, TRBD1, is unchecked because there is no DNA. The CDR3 is 16 residues long. Germline CDR1 reads LGHNA; CDR2 reads YNFKEQ. The CDR3 loop is CASSQALGTGGEKAFF.

V and J are TRBV6-1 and TRBJ2-3; the D gene TCRdb calls, TRBD2, cannot be checked with no DNA. This CDR3 has 15 amino acids. Germline CDR1 and CDR2: MNHNS and SASEGT. The CDR3 reads CASSRLAGPTDTQYF.

The chain couples TRBV7-6 to TRBJ1-4. CDR3 length: 13 amino acids. The germline V gene has CDR1 SGHVS and CDR2 FNYEAQ. CDR3 protein: CASAGGKYEKLFF.

V gene TRBV5-1 combines with J gene TRBJ1-1; TCRdb proposes TRBD1, but this gene call is untestable without DNA. This CDR3 spans 16 amino acids. Germline CDR1 is SGHRS and CDR2 is YFSETQ. The CDR3 loop reads CASSPRTGGYSTEAFF.

The chain is built from TRBV6-1 and TRBJ2-6. This CDR3 comprises 19 residues. Germline CDR1 is MNHNS and CDR2 is SASEGT. The chain's CDR3 is CASSEARSSVGSGANVLTF.

The chain employs TRBV6-2 or TRBV6-3 and TRBJ1-5. The V gene's germline CDR1 is MNHEY and CDR2 SVGEGT. CDR3 size: 13 residues. The CDR3 reads CASTNVGNQPQHF.

The chain couples TRBV5-1 to TRBJ2-3. Germline lookup yields CDR1 SGHRS and CDR2 YFSETQ. This CDR3 is 11 amino acids long. This CDR3 reads CASRETDTQYF.

The V gene is TRBV7-6, the J gene TRBJ2-3; the TCRdb D gene call, TRBD2, has no DNA to confirm it. CDR1 SGHVS and CDR2 FNYEAQ come from the germline V gene. The CDR3 runs 16 residues. The CDR3 sequence: CASSLAHGGGTDTQYF.

The chain employs TRBV30 and TRBJ2-1; TCRdb picks TRBD1, but there is no DNA to check that call. The CDR3 sequence is 15 residues long. The germline gives CDR1 GTSNPN, CDR2 SVGIG (reference sequence). The CDR3 sequence is CAWRDLGGSYNEQFF.

Here the CDR3 reads CASSEDGGSGTEAFF. This chain links TRBV6-1 with TRBJ1-1; TCRdb picks TRBD1, but there is no DNA to check that call. The CDR3 length is 15 residues. Germline values: CDR1 MNHNS, CDR2 SASEGT.

The rearrangement joins TRBV6-1 to TRBJ2-7. CDR1 and CDR2 from the germline V gene are MNHNS and SASEGT. The CDR3 runs 12 residues. CDR3 residues: CASSEARGQQYF.

The chain employs TRBV29-1 and TRBJ1-5; absent DNA, TCRdb's TRBD1 call cannot be checked. This CDR3 spans 13 amino acids. CDR1 is SQVTM, CDR2 ANQGSEA, per germline. CDR3 amino acids: CSVGDRGGQPQHF.

The J gene is TRBJ2-3, the V gene TRBV20-1; TCRdb's D call, TRBD2, is unchecked because there is no DNA. The CDR3 loop spans 16 amino acids. In germline, CDR1 is DFQATT, CDR2 SNEGSKA (reference sequence). The CDR3 spells CSARAASGVRTDTQYF.

The V call is TRBV12-3 or TRBV12-4, the J call TRBJ2-1. The length of the CDR3 is 15 residues. CDR3: CASRVDSGPYNEQFF.

The J gene is TRBJ1-1, the V gene TRBV13. CDR1 PRHDT and CDR2 FYEKMQ come from the germline V gene (reference sequence). This CDR3 region has 14 residues. The CDR3 loop reads CASSFYSKNTEAFF.

This rearrangement joins TRBV7-2 to TRBJ2-3. The CDR3 totals 14 residues. CDR1 and CDR2 (germline): SGHTA, FQGNSA. CDR3 loop: CASSLGVRTDTQYF.

The CDR3 loop reads CASSDKTSGAVDEQFF. The genes are TRBV6-4 and TRBJ2-1; the TRBD2 assignment by TCRdb is unverifiable without DNA. The V gene's germline CDR1 is MRHNA and CDR2 SNTAGT. This CDR3 has 16 residues.

This chain's CDR3 is CSAQERQVYNEQFF. This sequence joins TRBV20-1 and TRBJ2-1; the D call of TRBD1 rests on TCRdb alone, since no DNA is present to check it. CDR1 is DFQATT and CDR2 is SNEGSKA in the germline V gene (reference sequence). This CDR3 is 14 amino acids long.

J is TRBJ2-5 and V is TRBV28; the TCRdb call, TRBD1, lacks DNA for checking. The CDR3 has 14 amino acids. The V gene's germline CDR1 is MDHEN and CDR2 SYDVKM. The CDR3 sequence: CASSQDRVGETQYF. Supplemented by reference TRBV28 and TRBJ2-5, the full variable domain reads DVKVTQSSRYLVKRTGEKVFLECVQDMDHENMFWYRQDPGLGLRLIYFSYDVKMKEKGDIPEGYSVSREKKERFSLILESASTNQTSMYLCASSQDRVGETQYFGPGTRLLVL.